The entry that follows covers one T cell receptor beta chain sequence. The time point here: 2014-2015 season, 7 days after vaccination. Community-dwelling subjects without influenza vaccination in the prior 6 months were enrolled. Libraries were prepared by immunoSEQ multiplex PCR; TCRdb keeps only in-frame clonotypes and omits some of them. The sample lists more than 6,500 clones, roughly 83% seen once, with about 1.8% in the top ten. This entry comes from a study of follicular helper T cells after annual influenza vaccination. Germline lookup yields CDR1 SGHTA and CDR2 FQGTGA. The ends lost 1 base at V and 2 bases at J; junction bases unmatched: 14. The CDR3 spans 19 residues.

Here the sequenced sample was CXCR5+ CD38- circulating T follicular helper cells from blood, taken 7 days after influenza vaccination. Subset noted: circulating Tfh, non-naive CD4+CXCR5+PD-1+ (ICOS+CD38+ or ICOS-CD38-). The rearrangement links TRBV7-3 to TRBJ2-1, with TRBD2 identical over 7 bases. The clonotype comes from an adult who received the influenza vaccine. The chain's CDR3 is CASSLNPSSAGSTYNEQFF. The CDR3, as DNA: TGTGCCAGCAGCTTAAACCCTTCCTCAGCGGGGTCCACCTACAATGAGCAGTTCTTC.